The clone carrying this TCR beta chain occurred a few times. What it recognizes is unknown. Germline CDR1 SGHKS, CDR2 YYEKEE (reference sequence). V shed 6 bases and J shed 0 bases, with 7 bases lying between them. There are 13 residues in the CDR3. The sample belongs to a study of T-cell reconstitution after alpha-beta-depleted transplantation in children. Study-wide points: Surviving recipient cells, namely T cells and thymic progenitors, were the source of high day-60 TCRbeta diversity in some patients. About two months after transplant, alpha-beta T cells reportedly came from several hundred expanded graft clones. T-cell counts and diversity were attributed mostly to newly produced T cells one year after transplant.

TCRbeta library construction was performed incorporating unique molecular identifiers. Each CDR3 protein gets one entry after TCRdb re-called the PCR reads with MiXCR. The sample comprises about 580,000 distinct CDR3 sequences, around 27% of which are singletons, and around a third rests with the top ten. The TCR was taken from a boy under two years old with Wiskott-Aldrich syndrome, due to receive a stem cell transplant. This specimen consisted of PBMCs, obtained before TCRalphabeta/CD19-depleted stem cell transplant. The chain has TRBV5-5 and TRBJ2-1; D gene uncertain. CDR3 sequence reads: CASKPFSYNEQFF. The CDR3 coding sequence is TGTGCCAGCAAGCCGTTCTCCTACAATGAGCAGTTCTTC.